Below, one TCR beta chain is given with its context. Its antigen is currently unknown. The CDR3 totals 14 residues. Germline lookup yields CDR1 DFQATT and CDR2 SNEGSKA (reference sequence). V shed 3 bases and J shed 1 base, with 11 bases lying between them. This sample stems from a study of early T cells in non-severe SARS-CoV-2 infection. Attachment of unique molecular identifiers to individual cDNA molecules was performed. TCRdb called the 5' RACE reads again in MiXCR, with one record for every CDR3 protein. Of some 66,000 distinct CDR3 sequences detected, approximately 10% appear once; the ten largest clones hold more than 2.5%. Study outcomes and limitations: VDJdb-based annotation leaned toward anti-spike CD8 responses and missed private and CD4 specificities.

This clonotype was obtained from an adult who was a healthcare worker with PCR-confirmed SARS-CoV-2 infection or an uninfected control (not recorded which). The sequenced material came from whole blood. The V and J genes are TRBV20-1 and TRBJ2-3, with D unresolved. The chain's CDR3 is CSARERVGTDTQYF. Here the CDR3 DNA reads TGCAGTGCTAGGGAGAGAGTAGGCACAGATACGCAGTATTTT.